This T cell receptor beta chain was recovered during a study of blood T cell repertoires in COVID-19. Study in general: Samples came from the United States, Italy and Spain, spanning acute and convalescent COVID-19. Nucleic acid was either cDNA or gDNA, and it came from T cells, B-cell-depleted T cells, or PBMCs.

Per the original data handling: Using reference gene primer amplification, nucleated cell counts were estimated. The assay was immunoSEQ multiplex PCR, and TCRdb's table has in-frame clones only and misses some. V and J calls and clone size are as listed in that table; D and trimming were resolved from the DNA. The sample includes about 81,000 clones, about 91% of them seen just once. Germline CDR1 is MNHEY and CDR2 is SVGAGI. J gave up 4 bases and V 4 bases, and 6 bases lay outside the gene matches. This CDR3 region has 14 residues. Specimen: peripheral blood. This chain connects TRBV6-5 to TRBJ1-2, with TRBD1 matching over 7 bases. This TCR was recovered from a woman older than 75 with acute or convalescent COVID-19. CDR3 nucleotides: TGTGCCAGCAGTTCTCGGGACAGACTCTATGGCTACACCTTC. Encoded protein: CASSSRDRLYGYTF.